This T cell receptor beta chain was recovered during a study of identical twins. General study findings and limits: One should note that invariant MAIT and iNKT cells could partly confound zero-insertion analyses.

In its sample, this clonotype was seen many times. Its cognate antigen is unknown. One entry per CDR3 protein results from TCRdb running MiXCR on the 5' RACE reads. The table includes some 500,000 distinct CDR3 sequences, around 9.6% detected once. The sample was also linked to a second study, of yellow fever vaccine responses in identical twins. This second study notes: Each twin's T cell response to the vaccine was reported to look partly convergent and partly personalized.

Sequencing was performed on PBMCs. The sequence was collected from a woman in her late teens or twenties in good health.

The CDR3 region is CASSSQVGGYSGELFF. The CDR3 bases are TGTGCCAGCAGCTCGCAAGTAGGGGGGTATTCCGGGGAGCTGTTTTTT. The chain links TRBV7-9 to TRBJ2-2, with D tentatively TRBD1 or TRBD2 (6 bases each). V lost 4 bases, J lost 6 bases, and 18 bases lay in between. CDR3 length: 16 residues. Germline values: CDR1 SEHNR, CDR2 FQNEAQ (reference sequence). The full variable domain, in which reference TRBV7-9 and TRBJ2-2 provide the parts outside the CDR3, is DTGVSQNPRHKITKRGQNVTFRCDPISEHNRLYWYRQTLGQGPEFLTYFQNEAQLEKSRLLSDRFSAERPKGSFSTLEIQRTEQGDSAMYLCASSSQVGGYSGELFFGEGSRLTVL.